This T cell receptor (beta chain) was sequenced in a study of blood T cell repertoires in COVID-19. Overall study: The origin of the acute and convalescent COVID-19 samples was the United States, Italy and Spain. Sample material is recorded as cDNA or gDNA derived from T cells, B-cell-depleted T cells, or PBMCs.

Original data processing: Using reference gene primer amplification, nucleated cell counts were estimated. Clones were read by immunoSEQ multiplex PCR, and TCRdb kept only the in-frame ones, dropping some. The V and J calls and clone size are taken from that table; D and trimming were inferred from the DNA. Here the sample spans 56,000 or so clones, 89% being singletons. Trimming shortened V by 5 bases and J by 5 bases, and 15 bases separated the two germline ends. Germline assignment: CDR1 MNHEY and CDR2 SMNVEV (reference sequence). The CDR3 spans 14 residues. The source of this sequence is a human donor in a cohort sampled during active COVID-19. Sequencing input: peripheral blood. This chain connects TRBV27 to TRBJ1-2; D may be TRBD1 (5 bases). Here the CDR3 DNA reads TGTGCCAGCAGTCCAACGACAGAAGAGTATGGCTACACCTTC. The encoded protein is CASSPTTEEYGYTF.